This entry lists 29 T cell receptor beta chains sequenced from one sample in a study of blood T cells in healthy people across ages. Next came a second PCR, run for roughly 6 to 11 cycles, which used a sample-barcoded 5' primer along with a J-beta primer mix. TCRdb passed the 5' RACE reads through MiXCR, listing each CDR3 protein once. Among hundreds of thousands of distinct CDR3 sequences listed, approximately 29% were seen once. Sequenced input: blood. The receptors come from a woman at least 80 years old in good health.

This clonotype was picked up many times. The chain uses TRBV29-1 and TRBJ2-5; 8 nucleotides align to TRBD2. After removal of 0 bases from V and 4 bases from J, the junction contained 19 bases not matched to a gene. The length of the CDR3 is 19 residues. CDR1 and CDR2 (germline): SQVTM, ANQGSEA. The CDR3, as DNA: TGCAGCGTTGAAGATGTCTTGACGGGGGGGCAAAGGGCGGTAGAGACCCAGTACTTC. Translating gives CSVEDVLTGGQRAVETQYF. Based on the CDR3 plus reference TRBV29-1 and TRBJ2-5, the full variable domain is SAVISQKPSRDICQRGTSLTIQCQVDSQVTMMFWYRQQPGQSLTLIATANQGSEATYESGFVIDKFPISRPNLTFSTLTVSNMSPEDSSIYLCSVEDVLTGGQRAVETQYFGPGTRLLVL.

This clonotype was seen many times. J is TRBJ2-5 and V is TRBV6-2 or TRBV6-3, with 12 bases matching TRBD2. CDR3 length equals 13 residues. Per germline, CDR1 MNHEY and CDR2 SVGEGT. J gave up 4 bases and V 6 bases, and 0 bases lay outside the gene matches. The chain's CDR3 is CASRLAGGETQYF. The CDR3 DNA follows: TGTGCCAGCAGACTAGCGGGGGGAGAGACCCAGTACTTC.

This rearrangement joins TRBV18 to TRBJ2-3, with 12 bases lining up with TRBD2. The trim removed 3 bases at V and 1 base at J, leaving 8 bases unmatched. The CDR3 runs 18 residues. Germline lookup yields CDR1 KGHSH and CDR2 LQKENI. The CDR3 nucleotides read TGTGCCAGCTCACCCCGAACTAGCGGGGGGATCGGCACAGATACGCAGTATTTT. Translating gives CASSPRTSGGIGTDTQYF.

This clonotype was counted at least ten times. The rearrangement uses TRBV5-1 and TRBJ2-4, with D perhaps being TRBD1 or TRBD2 (6 bases each). The CDR3 length is 15 residues. Deletions cut 4 bases from V and 1 base from J, with 12 bases between. Germline V gene lookup returns CDR1 SGHRS and CDR2 YFSETQ. The CDR3 region has the DNA TGCGCCAGCAGCGGAGGGGGAAGGGCCAAAAACATTCAGTACTTC. This translates into CASSGGGRAKNIQYF. Complete variable domain (other parts from reference TRBV5-1 and TRBJ2-4): KAGVTQTPRYLIKTRGQQVTLSCSPISGHRSVSWYQQTPGQGLQFLFEYFSETQRNKGNFPGRFSGRQFSNSRSEMNVSTLELGDSALYLCASSGGGRAKNIQYFGAGTRLSVL.

The chain joins TRBV12-3 or TRBV12-4 to TRBJ2-2; TRBD1 aligns across 8 bases. This CDR3 has 16 amino acids. V dropped 5 bases and J dropped 16; count of bases not matched to a gene: 21. DNA of the CDR3: TGTGCCAGCAGTCGTTACACAGGGGGGACAGGCGGGGAGGAGTTTTTT. Amino acids: CASSRYTGGTGGEEFF.

The table lists this clonotype with many counts. The chain joins TRBV7-2 to TRBJ2-7; D might be TRBD2 (5 bases). The CDR3 loop spans 15 amino acids. Trimming removed 3 bases at V and 4 bases at J, with 16 bases between. Per germline, CDR1 SGHTA and CDR2 FQGNSA. The CDR3 sequence is CASSFRDSVFYEQYF. CDR3 DNA sequence: TGTGCCAGCAGCTTCCGGGATTCCGTCTTTTACGAGCAGTACTTC. The complete variable domain, with remaining parts taken from reference TRBV7-2 and TRBJ2-7, reads GAGVSQSPSNKVTEKGKDVELRCDPISGHTALYWYRQSLGQGLEFLIYFQGNSAPDKSGLPSDRFSAERTGGSVSTLTIQRTQQEDSAVYLCASSFRDSVFYEQYFGPGTRLTVT.

This clonotype came up many times. The gene calls are TRBV12-3 or TRBV12-4 and TRBJ1-2; tentatively, D is TRBD1 (5 bases). The CDR3 is made up of 13 amino acids. Trimming cost V 6 bases and J 4 bases, with 12 bases left between them. CDR3 residues: CASRVDRSYGYTF. CDR3 nucleotides: TGTGCCAGCAGGGTCGACAGATCCTATGGCTACACCTTC.

This clonotype was counted only a few times. V gene TRBV14 combines with J gene TRBJ1-2, with D hard to call. In germline, CDR1 is SGHDN, CDR2 FVKESK. The V gene lost 0 bases and the J gene lost 6 bases, with 11 bases spanning the gap. CDR3 size: 14 residues. The CDR3 DNA sequence: TGTGCCAGCAGCCAAGAACCCCCTACGGATGGCTACACCTTC. It is translated as CASSQEPPTDGYTF. Drawing the rest from reference TRBV14 and TRBJ1-2, the complete variable domain is EAGVTQFPSHSVIEKGQTVTLRCDPISGHDNLYWYRRVMGKEIKFLLHFVKESKQDESGMPNNRFLAERTGGTYSTLKVQPAELEDSGVYFCASSQEPPTDGYTFGSGTRLTVV.

This clonotype occurred many times. The V call is TRBV30, the J call TRBJ1-2; 7 bases align to TRBD1. V lost 7 bases to trimming and J lost 6 bases; unmatched junction nucleotides: 5. CDR3 size: 11 residues. CDR1 GTSNPN and CDR2 SVGIG come from the germline V gene (reference sequence). The CDR3 DNA follows: TGTGCCTCACGGACAGGACATGGCTACACCTTC. Encoded protein: CASRTGHGYTF. Filled out from reference TRBV30 and TRBJ1-2, the complete variable domain reads SQTIHQWPATLVQPVGSPLSLECTVEGTSNPNLYWYRQAAGRGLQLLFYSVGIGQISSEVPQNLSASRPQDRQFILSSKKLLLSDSGFYLCASRTGHGYTFGSGTRLTVV.

This clonotype was seen ten or more times. The CDR3 DNA is TGCAGCGTTGAAGGGGGGGACTATGGCTACACCTTC. Its protein is CSVEGGDYGYTF. The gene calls are TRBV29-1 and TRBJ1-2, with D maybe TRBD1 (5 bases). This CDR3 has 12 amino acids. CDR1 and CDR2 (germline): SQVTM, ANQGSEA. Trimming pared 1 base from V and 3 bases from J, leaving 6 bases between.

This clonotype was detected a few times. V gene TRBV7-9 combines with J gene TRBJ2-3, with D perhaps TRBD2 (5 bases). The germline V gene encodes CDR1 SEHNR and CDR2 FQNEAQ (reference sequence). Trimming stripped 0 bases from V and 3 bases from J, with 7 bases between. The CDR3 is made up of 14 amino acids. CDR3 protein: CASSLADFTDTQYF. CDR3 DNA: TGTGCCAGCAGCTTAGCGGACTTTACAGATACGCAGTATTTT. Filled out from reference TRBV7-9 and TRBJ2-3, the complete variable domain reads DTGVSQNPRHKITKRGQNVTFRCDPISEHNRLYWYRQTLGQGPEFLTYFQNEAQLEKSRLLSDRFSAERPKGSFSTLEIQRTEQGDSAMYLCASSLADFTDTQYFGPGTRLTVL.

The chain recombines TRBV4-1 with TRBJ2-5; D is uncertain. Germline CDR1 and CDR2: MGHRA and YSYEKL. V was clipped by 0 bases and J by 4 bases, with 9 bases between them. This CDR3 region has 14 residues. The CDR3 loop is CASSQDLQRETQYF. In DNA form, the CDR3 reads TGCGCCAGCAGCCAAGATCTGCAAAGAGAGACCCAGTACTTC.

The chain recombines TRBV7-2 with TRBJ2-3; D may correspond to TRBD1 or TRBD2 (7 bases each). V was cut by 10 bases and J by 3 bases, with 23 bases left in between. The germline gives CDR1 SGHTA, CDR2 FQGNSA. This CDR3 has 16 amino acids. This CDR3 is CANSLWGEGATDTQYF. The CDR3 coding sequence is TGTGCCAACAGTTTGTGGGGGGAGGGGGCGACAGATACGCAGTATTTT.

The rearrangement uses TRBV19 and TRBJ2-5; D perhaps matches TRBD1 (6 bases). V lost 6 bases and J lost 3, with 11 bases in between. The length of the CDR3 is 13 residues. CDR1 and CDR2 from the germline V gene are LNHDA and SQIVND (reference sequence). The CDR3 sequence is CASRSQGKETQYF. The CDR3 DNA follows: TGTGCCAGTAGGTCACAGGGAAAAGAGACCCAGTACTTC.

The CDR3 reads CASSLRKQYF. The CDR3 coding sequence is TGTGCCAGCAGTCTGAGAAAGCAGTATTTT. The chain links TRBV12-3 or TRBV12-4 to TRBJ2-3; D gene ambiguous. V dropped 5 bases and J dropped 11 bases, with 8 bases sitting between them. The CDR3 is 10 residues long.

The rearrangement links TRBV5-6 to TRBJ1-1, with 9 bases matching TRBD1. V was clipped by 4 bases and J by 4 bases; unmatched bases: 5. The CDR3 is 14 amino acids. CDR1 and CDR2 (germline): SGHDT, YYEEEE. The CDR3 DNA follows: TGTGCCAGCAGCGGAGGACAGGGGCTCACTGAAGCTTTCTTT. Protein: CASSGGQGLTEAFF.

V and J are TRBV4-3 and TRBJ2-1, with a weak D call TRBD2 (7 bases). There are 13 residues in the CDR3. Trimming removed 4 bases at V and 14 bases at J, with 18 bases between. Looked up from germline, CDR1 is LGHNA and CDR2 is YSLEER. CDR3 loop: CASSPDTGGSEFF. In DNA, the CDR3 is TGCGCCAGCAGCCCCGATACGGGGGGCTCGGAGTTCTTC.

This clonotype was seen a handful of times. The rearrangement uses TRBV13 and TRBJ1-3; 8 positions agree with TRBD1. The CDR3 has 16 residues. CDR1 is PRHDT and CDR2 is FYEKMQ in the germline V gene (reference sequence). The ends lost 6 bases at V and 4 bases at J; junction bases unmatched: 11. In nucleotides, the CDR3 is TGTGCCAGCAGACACATGAACAGGGGGTCGGGAAACACCATATATTTT. Translation gives CASRHMNRGSGNTIYF.

This clonotype was counted ten times or more. This rearrangement joins TRBV6-6 to TRBJ2-3; a possible D gene is TRBD2 (5 bases). Germline CDR1 is MNHNY and CDR2 is SVGAGI (reference sequence). Trimming stripped 2 bases from V and 3 bases from J, with 12 bases between. This CDR3 region has 15 residues. The CDR3 region is CASSYGLAGTDTQYF. In DNA form, the CDR3 reads TGTGCCAGCAGTTACGGGCTAGCTGGGACAGATACGCAGTATTTT.

This chain joins TRBV7-2 and TRBJ2-3; TRBD1 matches 9 bases. Germline V gene data show CDR1 as SGHTA and CDR2 as FQGNSA. V lost 3 bases to trimming and J lost 3 bases; unmatched junction nucleotides: 7. The CDR3 contains 16 residues. The CDR3 loop reads CASSLDRGAGTDTQYF. The DNA for the CDR3 is TGTGCCAGCAGCTTGGACAGGGGCGCCGGGACAGATACGCAGTATTTT.

This clonotype was observed a handful of times. The chain recombines TRBV15 with TRBJ1-5, with 12 bases fitting TRBD1. V trimming: 5 bases; J trimming: 5 bases; junction bases outside the gene matches: 7. CDR1 LNHNV and CDR2 YYDKDF come from the germline V gene (reference sequence). The CDR3 has 16 residues. CDR3 DNA: TGTGCCACCAGCGGACGGGACAGGGGGCAATATCAGCCCCAGCATTTT. Translation: CATSGRDRGQYQPQHF.

This clonotype was observed at least ten times. This chain uses TRBV2 with TRBJ2-1; TRBD1 aligns across 7 bases. V lost 6 bases and J lost 2; bases outside the gene matches: 4. The CDR3 extends over 14 amino acids. Germline CDR1 and CDR2: SNHLY and FYNNEI. CDR3 sequence reads: CASRDRAPYNEQFF. The CDR3 DNA follows: TGTGCCAGCAGAGACAGGGCCCCCTACAATGAGCAGTTCTTC.

In this sample, this clonotype turned up a few times. Being one base from a much bigger clone, this may be a read error. The CDR3 DNA is TGTGCCAGCAGCCCCGACCGAGGGGGGCGTGAGCAGGTCTTC. This translates into CASSPDRGGREQVF. The chain recombines TRBV5-6 with TRBJ2-1, with D perhaps assigned TRBD1 or TRBD2 (6 bases each). The CDR3 contains 14 residues. In germline, CDR1 is SGHDT, CDR2 YYEEEE. Using reference TRBV5-6 and TRBJ2-1 for the parts outside the CDR3, the full variable domain is DAGVTQSPTHLIKTRGQQVTLRCSPKSGHDTVSWYQQALGQGPQFIFQYYEEEERQRGNFPDRFSGHQFPNYSSELNVNALLLGDSALYLCASSPDRGGREQVFGPGTRLTVL.

The J gene is TRBJ2-7, the V gene TRBV10-3; TRBD2 aligns across 9 bases. The CDR3 runs 15 residues. Germline loops: CDR1 ENHRY, CDR2 SYGVKD. Losses at the gene ends were 3 bases for V and 0 bases for J; bases not matched to a gene: 3. CDR3 DNA sequence: TGTGCCATCAGTGACGGGACTAGCAGCTCCTACGAGCAGTACTTC. Translation: CAISDGTSSSYEQYF.

This clonotype was recorded at least ten times. The rearrangement links TRBV5-1 to TRBJ2-5, with 7 bases aligning to TRBD1. TRBJ2-7 explains the end of the DNA better; the J call may be wrong. Germline loops: CDR1 SGHRS, CDR2 YFSETQ. This CDR3 has 16 amino acids. The CDR3 loop reads CASSFNGQAGVNEQYF. As DNA, the CDR3 is TGCGCCAGCAGCTTTAATGGACAGGCTGGGGTTAACGAGCAGTACTTC.

About this clonotype: A read error may be the cause here, since a much bigger clone is one base away. The rearrangement uses TRBV4-2 and TRBJ2-3, with no clear D. CDR1 and CDR2 from the germline V gene are LGHNA and YNFKEQ. This CDR3 region has 13 residues. Written as DNA, the CDR3 is TGTACCAGCAGCGCGAGCTTCACAGATACGCAGTATTTT. Translated: CTSSASFTDTQYF.

This clonotype occurred many times. V usage is TRBV7-2 and J usage is TRBJ1-2; D might be TRBD1 (5 bases). Trimming took 5 bases from V and 5 from J, leaving 12 bases between them. This CDR3 contains 13 residues. Germline V gene sequence: CDR1 SGHTA, CDR2 FQGNSA. This CDR3 reads CASSGGLLYGYTF. The CDR3 coding sequence is TGTGCCAGCAGCGGGGGACTGCTATATGGCTACACCTTC.

The V gene is TRBV20-1, the J gene TRBJ2-1; 7 positions match TRBD1. The CDR3 is made up of 13 amino acids. CDR1 DFQATT and CDR2 SNEGSKA come from the germline V gene (reference sequence). With V trimmed by 5 bases and J by 7 bases, 8 bases remained unmatched. CDR3 DNA sequence: TGCAGTGCTGCGCCCCCGGGACAGAATGAGCAGTTCTTC. Protein: CSAAPPGQNEQFF.

V and J are TRBV7-2 and TRBJ1-5; the D gene is possibly TRBD1 (5 bases). This CDR3 is built from 15 residues. Germline V gene lookup returns CDR1 SGHTA and CDR2 FQGNSA. V was clipped by 1 base and J by 8 bases, with 15 bases between them. The CDR3: CASSLDRQGSEPQHF. For the CDR3, the DNA is TGTGCCAGCAGCTTAGATCGGCAGGGAAGCGAGCCCCAGCATTTT.